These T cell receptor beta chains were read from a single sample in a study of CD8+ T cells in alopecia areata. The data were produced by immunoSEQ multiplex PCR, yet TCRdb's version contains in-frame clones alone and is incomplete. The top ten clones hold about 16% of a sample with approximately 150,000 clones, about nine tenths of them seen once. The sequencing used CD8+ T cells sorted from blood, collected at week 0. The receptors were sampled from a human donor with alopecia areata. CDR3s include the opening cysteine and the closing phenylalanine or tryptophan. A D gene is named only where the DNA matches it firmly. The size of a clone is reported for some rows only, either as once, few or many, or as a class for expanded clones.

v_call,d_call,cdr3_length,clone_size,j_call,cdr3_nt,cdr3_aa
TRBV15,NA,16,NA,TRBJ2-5,TGTGCCACCAGCAGAGATCGGCTTCAGGGGCAAGAGACCCAGTACTTC,CATSRDRLQGQETQYF
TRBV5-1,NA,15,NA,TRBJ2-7,TGCGCCAGCAGCTTTTTGGGAGGACCGTATGAAGAGCAGTACTTC,CASSFLGGPYEEQYF
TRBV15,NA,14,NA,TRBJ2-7,TGTGCCACCAGAAGGTTAGGGACGGACCTCGAGCAGTACTTC,CATRRLGTDLEQYF
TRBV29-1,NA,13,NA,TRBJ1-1,TGCAGCGTTGACACAGGGCTGAACACTGAAGCTTTCTTT,CSVDTGLNTEAFF
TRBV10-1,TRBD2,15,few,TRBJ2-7,TGCGCCAGCAGTGAGTCGGGGACTACTCAAAACGAGCAGTACTTC,CASSESGTTQNEQYF
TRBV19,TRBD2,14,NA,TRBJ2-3,TGTGCCAGTACGCGCCGGGGGGGCGCAGATACGCAGTATTTT,CASTRRGGADTQYF
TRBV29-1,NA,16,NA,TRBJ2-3,TGCAGCGTTGAGCCGGCGCAGGGGCGCCCCGTAGATACGCAGTATTTT,CSVEPAQGRPVDTQYF
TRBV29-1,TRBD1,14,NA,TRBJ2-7,TGCAGCGTTCCCACCGGGACAGGGGATGACGAGCAGTACTTC,CSVPTGTGDDEQYF
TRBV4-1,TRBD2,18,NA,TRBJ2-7,TGCGCCAGCAGCCAAGGGTCGTCGTGGGAGGGCCTGGTCCACGAGCAGTACTTC,CASSQGSSWEGLVHEQYF
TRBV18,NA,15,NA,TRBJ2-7,TGTGCCAGCTCACCATTGGAGGGGGCAGTGTACGAGCAGTACTTC,CASSPLEGAVYEQYF
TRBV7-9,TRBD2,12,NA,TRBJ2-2,TGTGCCAGCAGCCGGGGGGGAACGGAGCTGTTTTTT,CASSRGGTELFF
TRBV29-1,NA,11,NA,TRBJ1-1,TGCAGTGGGGGGCGTAACACTGAAGCTTTCTTT,CSGGRNTEAFF
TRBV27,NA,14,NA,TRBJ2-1,TGTGCCAGCAGTTGGGGACAAGGGCGGAATGAGCAGTTCTTC,CASSWGQGRNEQFF
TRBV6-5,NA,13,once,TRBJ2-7,TGTGCCAGCAGTTTTGGCAGCTCCTACGAGCAGTACTTC,CASSFGSSYEQYF
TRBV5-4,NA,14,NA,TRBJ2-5,TGTGCCAGCAGCTTAGAGGGTTTGGGAGAGACCCAGTACTTC,CASSLEGLGETQYF
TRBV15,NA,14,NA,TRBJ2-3,TGTGCCACCAGCAGAGATTACGGGGAAGATACGCAGTATTTT,CATSRDYGEDTQYF
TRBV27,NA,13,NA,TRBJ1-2,TGTGCCAGCAGTTTTTCATCGCACAATGGCTACACCTTC,CASSFSSHNGYTF
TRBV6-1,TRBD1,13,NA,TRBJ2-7,TGTGCCAGCACCGGGACAGGACTCTACGAGCAGTACTTC,CASTGTGLYEQYF
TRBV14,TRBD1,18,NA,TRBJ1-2,TGTGCCAGCAGCCAAACTAAACCCACAGGGGTGCCCCCCTATGGCTACACCTTC,CASSQTKPTGVPPYGYTF
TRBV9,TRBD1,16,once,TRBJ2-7,TGTGCCAGCAGCGTAGGTTTCGGGACAGGGGCCTACGAGCAGTACTTC,CASSVGFGTGAYEQYF
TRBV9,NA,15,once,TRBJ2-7,TGTGCCAGCAGCATAACAGGGGGGGCATCCTACGAGCAGTACTTC,CASSITGGASYEQYF
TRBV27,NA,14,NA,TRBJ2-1,TGTGCCAGCAGTTTATCGGCGGGAAGCTATGAGCAGTTCTTC,CASSLSAGSYEQFF
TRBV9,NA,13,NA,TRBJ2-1,TGTGCCAGCAGCGGGACCTACTACAATGAGCAGTTCTTC,CASSGTYYNEQFF
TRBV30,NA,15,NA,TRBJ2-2,TGTGCCTGGAGAAACGAGGGCTGGAGCACCGGGGAGCTGTTTTTT,CAWRNEGWSTGELFF
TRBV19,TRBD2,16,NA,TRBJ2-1,TGTGCCAGTAGTATCCGGACTAGCGCGACCTACAATGAGCAGTTCTTC,CASSIRTSATYNEQFF
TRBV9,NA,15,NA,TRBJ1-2,TGTGCCAGCACTAGTACGCCTACTTCTAACTATGGCTACACCTTC,CASTSTPTSNYGYTF
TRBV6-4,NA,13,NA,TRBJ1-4,TGTGCCAGCAAGGGGGATGGAAATGAAAAACTGTTTTTT,CASKGDGNEKLFF
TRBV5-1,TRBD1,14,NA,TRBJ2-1,TGCGCCAGCAGCTTTCGAAACCAGGGGGATGAGCAGTTCTTC,CASSFRNQGDEQFF
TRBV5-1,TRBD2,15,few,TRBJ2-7,TGCGCCAGCAGCCGTTTAGGAGGGAGGGCCATCGAGCAGTACTTC,CASSRLGGRAIEQYF
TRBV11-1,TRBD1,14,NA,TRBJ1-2,TGTGCCAGCAGCCCAAGGACAGGGAACTATGGCTACACCTTC,CASSPRTGNYGYTF
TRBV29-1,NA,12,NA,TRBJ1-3,TGCAGCGTTGCCGGGGTTGGAAACACCATATATTTT,CSVAGVGNTIYF
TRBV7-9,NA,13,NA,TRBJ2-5,TGTGCCAGCAGCCCATGGGACGATGAGACCCAGTACTTC,CASSPWDDETQYF
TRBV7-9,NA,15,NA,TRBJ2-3,TGTGCCAGCAGCTCGCGGACCCTTTCTTCAGATACGCAGTATTTT,CASSSRTLSSDTQYF
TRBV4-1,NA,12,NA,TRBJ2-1,TGCGCCAGCAGCCAGAGCCACAATGAGCAGTTCTTC,CASSQSHNEQFF
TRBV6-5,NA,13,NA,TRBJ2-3,TGTGCCAGCAGTTACTCCACGGCAGATACGCAGTATTTT,CASSYSTADTQYF
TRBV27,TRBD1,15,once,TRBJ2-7,TGTGCCAGCAATGCGGGACAGGTCGGTTCCTACGAGCAGTACTTT,CASNAGQVGSYEQYF
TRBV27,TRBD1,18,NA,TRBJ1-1,TGTGCCAGCAGTTTATCGTGGACAGGGGGCGCCTTTCTTGCTGAAGCTTTCTTT,CASSLSWTGGAFLAEAFF
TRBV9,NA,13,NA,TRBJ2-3,TGTGCCAGCAGCGTCTCCAGGGCCGATACGCAGTATTTT,CASSVSRADTQYF
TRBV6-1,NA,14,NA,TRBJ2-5,TGTGCCAGCAGTGTATTTTCGACGCAAGAGACCCAGTACTTC,CASSVFSTQETQYF
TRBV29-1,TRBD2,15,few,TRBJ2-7,TGCAGCGTTACCACTAGCGGGGGCTTCTACTACGAGCAGTACTTC,CSVTTSGGFYYEQYF
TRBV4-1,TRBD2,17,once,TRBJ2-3,TGCGCCAGCAGCCAAGATCATGGGGAGGGTCCCACAGATACGCAGTATTTT,CASSQDHGEGPTDTQYF
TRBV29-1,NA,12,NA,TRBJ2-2,TGCAGCGTGGAGATGTACACCGGGGAGCTGTTTTTT,CSVEMYTGELFF
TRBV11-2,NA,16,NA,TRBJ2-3,TGTGCCAGCAGCTTTTCTAGCAGCGGACGCACAGATACGCAGTATTTT,CASSFSSSGRTDTQYF
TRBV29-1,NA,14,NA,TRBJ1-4,TGCAGCGTTGCGGGGCCCATCAATAATGAAAAACTGTTTTTT,CSVAGPINNEKLFF
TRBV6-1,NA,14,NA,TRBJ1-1,TGTGCCAGCAGTGAAGGGTGGGTTGGCACTGAAGCTTTCTTT,CASSEGWVGTEAFF
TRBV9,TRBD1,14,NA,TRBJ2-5,TGTGCCAGCAGCGCCGTCAGGGGGCAGGAGACCCAGTACTTC,CASSAVRGQETQYF
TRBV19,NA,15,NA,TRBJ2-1,TGTGCCAGTAGTATCACAGGGGCGGGGTACAATGAGCAGTTCTTC,CASSITGAGYNEQFF
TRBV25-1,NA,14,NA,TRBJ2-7,TGTGCCAGCTCCTCCAAGGGGCTGGGGTACGAGCAGTACTTC,CASSSKGLGYEQYF
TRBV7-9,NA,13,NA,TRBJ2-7,TGTGCCAGCAGCTTTCCCAGCTCCTACGAGCAGTACTTC,CASSFPSSYEQYF
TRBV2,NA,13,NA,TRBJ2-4,TGTGCCAGCAGGGAGGACAGGGAGGGCATTCAGTACTTC,CASREDREGIQYF
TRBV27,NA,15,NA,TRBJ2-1,TGTGCCAGCAGTTTATTCGGGTCCTCCTACAATGAGCAGTTCTTC,CASSLFGSSYNEQFF
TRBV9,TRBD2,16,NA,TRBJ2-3,TGTGCCAGCAGTCCCGAATCCGGGGGGAGCACAGATACGCAGTATTTT,CASSPESGGSTDTQYF
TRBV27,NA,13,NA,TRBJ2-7,TGTGCCAGCAGGCCGAATTTGGGGTACGAGCAGTACTTC,CASRPNLGYEQYF
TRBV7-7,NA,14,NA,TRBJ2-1,TGTGCCAGCAGCCCCCAGAGCTCCTACAATGAGCAGTTCTTC,CASSPQSSYNEQFF
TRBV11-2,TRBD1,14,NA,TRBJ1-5,TGTGCCAGCAGCTTCGGACAGGAGCTTCAGCCCCAGCATTTT,CASSFGQELQPQHF